There are many counts of the clone carrying this TCR beta chain. The antigen is unknown. The data derive from a study of regulatory T cells in long-lasting Graves disease. The time point is: newly diagnosed GD, antithyroid drugs for less than 3 months. RNA from PBMCs was the source of the TCR library. Enrollment of patients was through an endocrinology department in Xi'an, China. Staff took approximately 8.7 milliliters of peripheral blood and put it into EDTA tubes. Study-level points and caveats: Persistent disease was characterized by preferential usage of TRBV28, TRBJ1-2 and TRBJ2-5.

The germline V gene encodes CDR1 MGHDK and CDR2 SYGVNS. The CDR3 is 13 amino acids. V dropped 4 bases and J dropped 5 bases, with 11 bases sitting between them. Construction of the TCR beta libraries employed iRepertoire HTBI primers in conjunction with Arm-PCR of CDR3 regions. TCRdb analysed the multiplex PCR reads with MiXCR anew, one entry per CDR3 protein. The sample carries about 320,000 distinct CDR3 sequences, more than 15% recorded once. The receptor comes from a female donor with Graves disease. The chain recombines TRBV25-1 with TRBJ1-1, with D maybe TRBD1 (5 bases). Sequenced material: peripheral blood mononuclear cells (PBMCs), taken at new diagnosis, from a patient treated with antithyroid drugs. In DNA form, the CDR3 reads TGTGCCAGCAGTGGGCGGGGCTGGACTGAAGCTTTCTTT. It is translated as CASSGRGWTEAFF.